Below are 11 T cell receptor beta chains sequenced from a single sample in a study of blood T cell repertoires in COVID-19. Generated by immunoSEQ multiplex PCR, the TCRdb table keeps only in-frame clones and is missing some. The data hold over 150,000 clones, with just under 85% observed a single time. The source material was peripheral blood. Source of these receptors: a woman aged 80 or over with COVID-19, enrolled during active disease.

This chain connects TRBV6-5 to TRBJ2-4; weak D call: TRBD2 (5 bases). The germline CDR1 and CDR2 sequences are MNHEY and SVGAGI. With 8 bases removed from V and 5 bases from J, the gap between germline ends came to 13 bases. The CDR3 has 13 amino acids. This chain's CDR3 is CASGKLDQNIQYF. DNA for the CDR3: TGTGCCAGCGGTAAACTAGATCAAAACATTCAGTACTTC.

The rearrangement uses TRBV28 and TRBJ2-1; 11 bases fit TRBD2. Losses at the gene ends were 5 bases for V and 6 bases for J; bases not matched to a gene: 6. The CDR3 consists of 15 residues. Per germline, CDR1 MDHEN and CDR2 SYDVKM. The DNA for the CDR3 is TGTGCCAGCAGTAAACTAGCGGGAGTCATCAATGAGCAGTTCTTC. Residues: CASSKLAGVINEQFF.

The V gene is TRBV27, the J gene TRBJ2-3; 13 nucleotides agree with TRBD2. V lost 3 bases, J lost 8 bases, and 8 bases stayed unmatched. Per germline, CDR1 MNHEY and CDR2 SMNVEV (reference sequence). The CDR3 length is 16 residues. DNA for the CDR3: TGTGCCAGCAGTTTTGGACTAGCGGGGGCACAGGGTACGCAGTATTTT. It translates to CASSFGLAGAQGTQYF.

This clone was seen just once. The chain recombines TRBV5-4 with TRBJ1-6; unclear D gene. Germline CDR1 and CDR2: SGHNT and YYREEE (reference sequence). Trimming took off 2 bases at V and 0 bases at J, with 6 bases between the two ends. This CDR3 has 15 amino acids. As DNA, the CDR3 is TGTGCCAGCAGCTTATACGGCTCCTATAATTCACCCCTCCACTTT. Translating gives CASSLYGSYNSPLHF.

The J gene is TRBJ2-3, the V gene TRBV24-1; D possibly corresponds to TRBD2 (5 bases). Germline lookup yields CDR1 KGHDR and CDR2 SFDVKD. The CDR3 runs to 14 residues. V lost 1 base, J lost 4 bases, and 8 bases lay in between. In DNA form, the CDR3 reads TGTGCCACCAGTGATTTTCGGGGTGCAGATACGCAGTATTTT. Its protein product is CATSDFRGADTQYF.

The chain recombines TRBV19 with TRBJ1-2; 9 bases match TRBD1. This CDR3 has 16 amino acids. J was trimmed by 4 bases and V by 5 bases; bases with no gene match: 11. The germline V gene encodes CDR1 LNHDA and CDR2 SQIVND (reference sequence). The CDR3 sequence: CASSPTGPGQGYGYTF. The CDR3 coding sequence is TGTGCCAGTAGTCCAACCGGGCCGGGACAGGGCTATGGCTACACCTTC.

CDR3 protein: CASSLSWRVAGEQFF. CDR3 coding DNA: TGTGCCAGCAGTTTATCGTGGAGGGTAGCGGGAGAGCAGTTCTTC. V usage is TRBV27 and J usage is TRBJ2-1; 8 nucleotides agree with TRBD2. The V gene's germline CDR1 is MNHEY and CDR2 SMNVEV (reference sequence). The trim removed 0 bases at V and 10 bases at J, leaving 8 bases unmatched. The CDR3 is made up of 15 amino acids.

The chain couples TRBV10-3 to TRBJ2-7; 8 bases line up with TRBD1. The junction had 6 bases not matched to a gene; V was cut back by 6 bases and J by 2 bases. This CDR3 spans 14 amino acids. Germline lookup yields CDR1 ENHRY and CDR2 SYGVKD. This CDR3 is CAISRQGFTYEQYF. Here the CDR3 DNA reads TGTGCCATCAGCCGACAGGGGTTTACCTACGAGCAGTACTTC.

The CDR3 sequence is CASGFPAFNTEAFF. CDR3 sequence (DNA): TGCGCCAGCGGCTTTCCTGCATTTAACACTGAAGCTTTCTTT. The chain uses TRBV4-1 and TRBJ1-1; D gene unclear. CDR1 MGHRA and CDR2 YSYEKL come from the germline V gene. CDR3 length equals 14 residues. Trimming cost V 8 bases and J 2 bases, with 15 bases left between them.

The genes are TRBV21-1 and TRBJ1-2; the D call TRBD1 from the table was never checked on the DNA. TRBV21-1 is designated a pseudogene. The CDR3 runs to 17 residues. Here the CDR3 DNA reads TGTGCCAGCAGCAACTACACCGGGACAGGGAGAGGCTATGGCTACACCTTC. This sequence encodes CASSNYTGTGRGYGYTF.

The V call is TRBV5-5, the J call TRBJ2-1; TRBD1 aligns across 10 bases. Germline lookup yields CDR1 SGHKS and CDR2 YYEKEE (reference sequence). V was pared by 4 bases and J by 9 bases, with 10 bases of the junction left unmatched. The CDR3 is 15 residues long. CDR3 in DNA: TGTGCCAGCAGCCGGACAGGGGGTAGGAACTTTGAGCAGTTCTTC. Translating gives CASSRTGGRNFEQFF.